The 10 T cell receptor beta chains reported below all come from one sample, sequenced in a study of T cell responses to AZD1222 COVID-19 vaccine. The table came from immunoSEQ multiplex PCR; TCRdb's copy has only in-frame clones and leaves some out. Among approximately 130,000 clones listed, roughly 93% were seen once. The starting material was peripheral blood, obtained on day 0 of AZD1222 vaccination. The origin of the receptors is an adult in good health.

The V call is TRBV30, the J call TRBJ2-6; TRBD2 might be the D (5 bases). This CDR3 has 15 amino acids. Looked up from germline, CDR1 is GTSNPN and CDR2 is SVGIG (reference sequence). Trimming left V 4 bases short and J 0 bases short, with 10 bases between. The CDR3: CAWKVGSSGANVLTF. The CDR3 DNA is TGTGCCTGGAAGGTGGGGAGCTCTGGGGCCAACGTCCTGACTTTC.

The V and J genes are TRBV28 and TRBJ1-1; 8 bases match TRBD1. V lost 5 bases and J lost 4; bases outside the gene matches: 9. Germline CDR1 reads MDHEN; CDR2 reads SYDVKM. The CDR3 contains 15 residues. The CDR3 loop is CASSPRTGSFTEAFF. The CDR3 DNA reads as TGTGCCAGCAGTCCCCGGACAGGGAGTTTCACTGAAGCTTTCTTT.

The J gene is TRBJ1-1, the V gene TRBV12-3 or TRBV12-4, with D possibly being TRBD1 (6 bases). The length of the CDR3 is 13 residues. V was shortened by 6 bases and J by 1 base, with 9 bases between the two germline ends. The CDR3 DNA is TGTGCCAGCAGGCCACAGGGGAACACTGAAGCTTTCTTT. Residues: CASRPQGNTEAFF.

The gene calls are TRBV6-5 and TRBJ1-3; D perhaps matches TRBD1 (5 bases). This CDR3 has 14 amino acids. CDR1 and CDR2 (germline): MNHEY, SVGAGI. The V and J ends lost 6 bases and 4 bases respectively, with 13 bases between them. The CDR3 bases are TGTGCCAGCAGCGGGGCAGGGAGCGGAAACACCATATATTTT. Protein product: CASSGAGSGNTIYF.

This clone was counted once. V gene TRBV5-6 combines with J gene TRBJ1-2; D might be TRBD1 (5 bases). Looked up from germline, CDR1 is SGHDT and CDR2 is YYEEEE. V was pared by 3 bases and J by 7 bases, with 13 bases between. The CDR3 contains 13 residues. The CDR3 loop is CASSSRVSVGYTF. CDR3 nucleotides: TGTGCCAGCAGCTCCAGGGTTTCAGTTGGCTACACCTTC.

This sequence joins TRBV5-4 and TRBJ2-1; D is possibly TRBD2 (5 bases). Germline CDR1 SGHNT, CDR2 YYREEE (reference sequence). The CDR3 has 14 amino acids. Trimming removed 2 bases at V and 1 base at J, with 7 bases between. CDR3 sequence: CASSFRGSYNEQFF. The CDR3 DNA reads TGTGCCAGCAGCTTTCGGGGATCCTACAATGAGCAGTTCTTC.

This chain connects TRBV6-5 to TRBJ1-2, with D possibly being TRBD1 (5 bases). The V gene lost 6 bases and the J gene lost 4 bases, with 15 bases spanning the gap. CDR3 length equals 14 residues. Germline lookup yields CDR1 MNHEY and CDR2 SVGAGI. CDR3 region: CASRPYQGLYGYTF. Here the CDR3 DNA reads TGTGCCAGCAGGCCCTACCAGGGTCTCTATGGCTACACCTTC.

The chain combines TRBV6-1 with TRBJ2-1; D is unresolved. The V and J ends lost 1 base and 9 bases respectively, with 10 bases between them. The CDR3 has 13 amino acids. Germline CDR1 is MNHNS and CDR2 is SASEGT. CDR3 DNA sequence: TGTGCCAGCAGTGAAGTGGGCTTGGGTGAGCAGTTCTTC. Amino acids: CASSEVGLGEQFF.

The chain couples TRBV6-6 to TRBJ2-5; D unresolved. CDR1 is MNHNY and CDR2 is SVGAGI in the germline V gene (reference sequence). The ends were cut back, 4 bases at V and 3 bases at J, with 6 bases in the middle. This CDR3 contains 12 residues. The CDR3 nucleotides read TGTGCCAGCAGTTTAATGAAAGAGACCCAGTACTTC. Residues: CASSLMKETQYF.

The chain uses TRBV7-3 and TRBJ2-5; D is perhaps TRBD1 (5 bases). This CDR3 is 13 amino acids long. V was trimmed by 2 bases and J by 5 bases, leaving 9 bases between them. Germline-derived CDR1 and CDR2 are SGHTA and FQGTGA. As DNA, the CDR3 is TGTGCCAGCAGCTTAGGGGCGGAGGAGACCCAGTACTTC. Amino acid sequence: CASSLGAEETQYF.